These 30 T cell receptor beta chains were all obtained from the same sample, sequenced in a study of T-cell memory formation after mild COVID-19 (dated by TCRdb to about 2021). The library was made by 5' RACE. TCRdb lists the instrument as Illumina NovaSeq 6000. Through fastp at Q25 and MiXCR, TCRdb rebuilt clones from the public reads, retaining in-frame beta chains. Rows with a matching CDR3 protein are joined into one entry that keeps the most common DNA and genes. This sample gives under 250,000 distinct CDR3 sequences in total; over 8.5% of them show up just once. Of the sample, around 20% is held by the ten largest clones. The sample comprised PBMCs or a T cell subset sorted from them (not recorded which). The receptors originated from a man between 18 and 29 years old who had mild COVID-19 (a few samples of this study predate the infection). The sample titles of this study are shuffled in the database, so cell type and time point are left out; the donor was told from shared clones.

This clonotype was seen more than once but under ten times. The rearrangement links TRBV7-2 to TRBJ2-2; tentatively, D is TRBD1 (5 bases). Deletions cut 5 bases from V and 1 base from J, with 17 bases between. The V gene's germline CDR1 is SGHTA and CDR2 FQGNSA. The CDR3 extends over 17 amino acids. CDR3 bases: TGTGCCAGCAGCGGTCAATACACAACAGGGAACACCGGGGAGCTGTTTTTT. It specifies CASSGQYTTGNTGELFF.

This clonotype showed up just a few times. As DNA, the CDR3 is TGTGCCAGCAGTTATTCGGGGAGTCAAGAGACCCAGTACTTC. It yields the protein CASSYSGSQETQYF. The chain joins TRBV12-3 or TRBV12-4 to TRBJ2-5; the D gene is possibly TRBD2 (5 bases). The CDR3 is 14 residues long. V lost 4 bases and J 2 bases, leaving 11 bases between the germline ends.

The chain employs TRBV4-1 and TRBJ2-3, with 8 positions matching TRBD2. V shed 0 bases and J 3 bases; nucleotides not matched to a gene: 17. Germline V CDR1 and CDR2: MGHRA, YSYEKL. CDR3 length: 20 residues. CDR3 amino acids: CASSQDRLRVEGGGTDTQYF. CDR3 nucleotides: TGCGCCAGCAGCCAAGATCGTCTCAGGGTGGAAGGCGGGGGGACAGATACGCAGTATTTT.

This clonotype was found many times. The chain has TRBV7-2 and TRBJ2-1, with TRBD2 as a possible D gene (5 bases). Trimming cost V 11 bases and J 5 bases, with 19 bases left between them. The V gene's germline CDR1 is SGHTA and CDR2 FQGNSA. This CDR3 spans 14 amino acids. The CDR3 is CASTGGYWDNEQFF. CDR3 in DNA: TGTGCCTCCACCGGCGGGTATTGGGACAATGAGCAGTTCTTC.

This clonotype has a handful of counts. The V gene is TRBV6-6, the J gene TRBJ1-2; D gene ambiguous. The V end lost 5 bases, the J end lost 4 bases, and 11 bases lay between the germline ends. The germline V gene encodes CDR1 MNHNY and CDR2 SVGAGI (reference sequence). This CDR3 is 13 amino acids long. The CDR3 here is CASSREGIYGYTF. The CDR3 DNA reads TGTGCCAGCAGTAGAGAGGGTATCTATGGCTACACCTTC.

This clonotype occurred a few times. The chain recombines TRBV4-2 with TRBJ2-1; D unclear. V lost 0 bases, J lost 6 bases, and 12 bases lay in between. Germline assignment: CDR1 LGHNA and CDR2 YNFKEQ. The CDR3 spans 15 residues. The CDR3 loop is CASSQENSAPNEQFF. In nucleotides, the CDR3 is TGTGCCAGCAGCCAAGAGAATTCCGCTCCCAATGAGCAGTTCTTC.

V and J are TRBV6-2 or TRBV6-3 and TRBJ2-5; D perhaps matches TRBD1 (5 bases). Germline CDR1 and CDR2: MNHEY and SVGEGT. The V gene lost 3 bases and the J gene lost 2 bases, with 13 bases spanning the gap. This CDR3 has 15 amino acids. The CDR3 here is CASSYGWGGQETQYF. CDR3 nucleotide sequence: TGTGCCAGCAGTTATGGGTGGGGCGGTCAAGAGACCCAGTACTTC.

This clonotype was seen only a few times. The chain uses TRBV29-1 and TRBJ2-3; D remains ambiguous. Trimming left V 6 bases short and J 0 bases short, with 7 bases between. Per the germline V gene, CDR1 is SQVTM and CDR2 is ANQGSEA. The CDR3 totals 12 residues. CDR3 sequence: CSVPDSTDTQYF. CDR3 bases: TGCAGCGTCCCGGACAGCACAGATACGCAGTATTTT.

This clonotype was seen a handful of times. V is TRBV7-2 and J is TRBJ1-5; 9 nucleotides match TRBD1. V shed 5 bases and J 6 bases; nucleotides not matched to a gene: 2. The CDR3 sequence is 13 residues long. Germline CDR1 SGHTA, CDR2 FQGNSA. Here the CDR3 reads CASSGDRVQPQHF. The CDR3 coding sequence is TGTGCCAGCAGCGGGGACAGGGTTCAGCCCCAGCATTTT.

This clonotype was seen a few times. The chain carries TRBV29-1 and TRBJ2-1; D possibly corresponds to TRBD2 (5 bases). Trimming pared 7 bases from V and 4 bases from J, leaving 17 bases between. The germline gives CDR1 SQVTM, CDR2 ANQGSEA. This CDR3 is 14 amino acids long. The CDR3 protein is CSGGPSQEYNEQFF. The CDR3, as DNA: TGCAGCGGAGGGCCGAGTCAGGAGTACAATGAGCAGTTCTTC.

This clonotype was seen only once. The genes are TRBV28 and TRBJ2-1, with a possible D match to TRBD1 (6 bases). Germline CDR1 and CDR2: MDHEN and SYDVKM. This CDR3 is built from 13 residues. V dropped 7 bases and J dropped 4 bases, with 11 bases sitting between them. The CDR3 DNA follows: TGTGCCAGCAACACAGGGTGGTACAATGAGCAGTTCTTC. Translated, it gives CASNTGWYNEQFF.

The chain links TRBV5-4 to TRBJ2-3; D may be TRBD2 (6 bases). The ends were cut back, 4 bases at V and 2 bases at J, with 17 bases in the middle. The germline CDR1 and CDR2 sequences are SGHNT and YYREEE (reference sequence). The CDR3 loop spans 16 amino acids. CDR3 sequence: CASSPRWTGVTDTQYF. CDR3 sequence (DNA): TGTGCCAGCAGCCCCCGGTGGACGGGGGTCACAGATACGCAGTATTTT.

The chain uses TRBV7-2 and TRBJ2-1; 9 nucleotides agree with TRBD2. This CDR3 has 13 amino acids. The junction had 0 bases not matched to a gene; V was cut back by 1 base and J by 8 bases. The germline V gene has CDR1 SGHTA and CDR2 FQGNSA. The CDR3 sequence is CASSLVAGDEQFF. The CDR3 region has the DNA TGTGCCAGCAGCTTAGTAGCGGGGGATGAGCAGTTCTTC.

V gene TRBV15 combines with J gene TRBJ2-7; D is possibly TRBD1 or TRBD2 (6 bases each). The CDR3 extends over 18 amino acids. V shed 5 bases and J shed 2 bases, with 25 bases lying between them. Germline V gene lookup returns CDR1 LNHNV and CDR2 YYDKDF (reference sequence). The CDR3 region is CATSEGGSGVLAAYEQYF. The DNA for the CDR3 is TGTGCCACCAGCGAAGGGGGGTCAGGGGTGCTAGCAGCCTACGAGCAGTACTTC.

This sequence joins TRBV27 and TRBJ1-4, with D possibly being TRBD1 (5 bases). The germline gives CDR1 MNHEY, CDR2 SMNVEV (reference sequence). V lost 3 bases and J lost 7, with 9 bases in between. This CDR3 is 13 amino acids long. CDR3 DNA: TGTGCCAGCAGTTTCCGTGGGGGTGAAAAACTGTTTTTT. This sequence encodes CASSFRGGEKLFF.

This clonotype has a count of ten or more. This chain uses TRBV6-6 with TRBJ2-1; no clear D. Deletions cut 2 bases from V and 5 bases from J, with 7 bases between. The CDR3 totals 13 residues. CDR1 is MNHNY, CDR2 SVGAGI, per germline (reference sequence). The CDR3 sequence: CASSYLDNNEQFF. The DNA for the CDR3 is TGTGCCAGCAGTTACCTAGATAACAATGAGCAGTTCTTC.

The J gene is TRBJ2-6, the V gene TRBV9; the D is unclear. The V gene's germline CDR1 is SGDLS and CDR2 YYNGEE. There are 15 residues in the CDR3. V shed 3 bases and J shed 0 bases, with 7 bases lying between them. The CDR3 reads CASSARNSGANVLTF. The CDR3 bases are TGTGCCAGCAGCGCCAGGAACTCTGGGGCCAACGTCCTGACTTTC. Drawing the rest from reference TRBV9 and TRBJ2-6, the complete variable domain is DSGVTQTPKHLITATGQRVTLRCSPRSGDLSVYWYQQSLDQGLQFLIQYYNGEERAKGNILERFSAQQFPDLHSELNLSSLELGDSALYFCASSARNSGANVLTFGAGSRLTVL.

This clonotype was counted between two and nine times. V is TRBV6-2 or TRBV6-3 and J is TRBJ2-7; perhaps TRBD1 as D (5 bases). V lost 5 bases and J 6 bases, leaving 11 bases between the germline ends. Germline lookup yields CDR1 MNHEY and CDR2 SVGEGT. The CDR3 has 12 amino acids. CDR3 bases: TGTGCCAGCAGTGGAGACAGCCTCGAGCAGTACTTC. Translating gives CASSGDSLEQYF.

This clonotype occurred many times. The CDR3 loop reads CATTRDRHYTDTQYF. CDR3 in DNA: TGTGCCACCACCCGGGACAGGCACTACACAGATACGCAGTATTTT. V gene TRBV15 combines with J gene TRBJ2-3, with TRBD1 matching over 8 bases. The CDR3 is made up of 15 amino acids. With 7 bases clipped from V and 2 bases from J, the junction kept 8 bases outside the gene matches. CDR1 and CDR2 (germline): LNHNV, YYDKDF (reference sequence).

The J gene is TRBJ1-1, the V gene TRBV7-9; D possibly corresponds to TRBD1 (6 bases). CDR3 length: 14 amino acids. CDR1 is SEHNR and CDR2 is FQNEAQ in the germline V gene (reference sequence). Trimming removed 5 bases from V and 1 base from J, with 11 bases in between. CDR3 loop: CASSLDRSNTEAFF. CDR3 in DNA: TGTGCCAGCAGCCTCGACAGGTCGAACACTGAAGCTTTCTTT.

This clonotype was observed many times. The chain links TRBV7-9 to TRBJ2-2; D not resolved. V lost 3 bases and J lost 7, with 6 bases in between. There are 12 residues in the CDR3. Germline CDR1 and CDR2: SEHNR and FQNEAQ (reference sequence). The CDR3 here is CASSFLVGELFF. Here the CDR3 DNA reads TGTGCCAGCAGCTTTCTCGTCGGGGAGCTGTTTTTT.

In this sample, this clonotype turned up a few times. The chain couples TRBV6-2 or TRBV6-3 to TRBJ1-5; D is ambiguous. Trimming shortened V by 5 bases and J by 6 bases, and 11 bases separated the two germline ends. The CDR3 is made up of 13 amino acids. Germline CDR1 and CDR2: MNHEY and SVGEGT. The chain's CDR3 is CASSLLGSQPQHF. The CDR3 DNA reads as TGTGCCAGCAGTCTCCTCGGGAGTCAGCCCCAGCATTTT.

This clonotype was picked up a small number of times. The chain recombines TRBV28 with TRBJ1-2; 8 bases match TRBD1. The CDR3 length is 14 residues. Germline loops: CDR1 MDHEN, CDR2 SYDVKM. V shed 5 bases and J 8 bases; nucleotides not matched to a gene: 10. CDR3 residues: CASSTLGQGRGYTF. CDR3 bases: TGTGCCAGCAGTACCTTAGGACAGGGACGAGGCTACACCTTC.

This clonotype appeared a few times. This chain joins TRBV29-1 and TRBJ2-3; tentative D call: TRBD2 (7 bases). This CDR3 is built from 16 residues. The germline V gene encodes CDR1 SQVTM and CDR2 ANQGSEA. V gave up 6 bases and J gave up 0 bases, with 19 bases separating them. DNA for the CDR3: TGCAGCGTGGGAGGGGGGACTTCAACTAGCACAGATACGCAGTATTTT. It translates to CSVGGGTSTSTDTQYF.

The chain is built from TRBV6-2 or TRBV6-3 and TRBJ2-7; D tentatively reads TRBD1 or TRBD2 (5 bases each). Deletions cut 5 bases from V and 12 bases from J, with 26 bases between. Germline CDR1 is MNHEY and CDR2 is SVGEGT. The CDR3 runs 15 residues. The CDR3 sequence is CASSRSGTNRGEAYV. The CDR3 nucleotides are TGTGCCAGCAGTCGATCCGGGACCAATAGAGGGGAAGCGTACGTC.

Concerning this clonotype itself: A much bigger clone sits one base away, suggesting this may be a read error. The chain links TRBV12-3 or TRBV12-4 to TRBJ2-1; the match to TRBD2 covers 7 bases. CDR3 length: 13 residues. CDR3 loop: CPSSSVRWGGQFF. The CDR3 DNA reads TGTCCCAGCAGTTCGGTCAGATGGGGGGGGCAGTTCTTC.

This clonotype was seen more than once but under ten times. The V call is TRBV9, the J call TRBJ2-5, with 9 bases matching TRBD2. Germline trimming cut 0 bases from V and 5 bases from J; bases unmatched to any gene: 5. From germline, CDR1 is SGDLS and CDR2 YYNGEE. This CDR3 region has 15 residues. The CDR3: CASSVAAGGYETQYF. CDR3 in DNA: TGTGCCAGCAGCGTAGCGGCGGGGGGGTACGAGACCCAGTACTTC.

This rearrangement joins TRBV4-1 to TRBJ2-3; D is undetermined. The germline CDR1 and CDR2 sequences are MGHRA and YSYEKL. With 4 bases removed from V and 0 bases from J, the gap between germline ends came to 14 bases. This CDR3 comprises 16 residues. The CDR3 sequence is CASSLQFSTSTDTQYF. Written as DNA, the CDR3 is TGCGCCAGCAGCCTCCAGTTTTCTACTAGCACAGATACGCAGTATTTT.

J is TRBJ1-1 and V is TRBV5-1; a weak D match, TRBD1 (6 bases). Germline V CDR1 and CDR2: SGHRS, YFSETQ. The CDR3 runs to 18 residues. The V and J ends lost 1 base and 0 bases respectively, with 19 bases between them. This CDR3 is CASSLQGGPGQMNTEAFF. The CDR3, as DNA: TGCGCCAGCAGCTTGCAAGGAGGGCCCGGACAGATGAACACTGAAGCTTTCTTT.

The chain couples TRBV4-2 to TRBJ2-2, with D possibly matching TRBD2 (6 bases). Germline CDR1 reads LGHNA; CDR2 reads YNFKEQ. CDR3 length: 17 residues. V was pared by 2 bases and J by 6 bases, with 19 bases between. This CDR3 is CASSQIFADGGPGELFF. The CDR3 region has the DNA TGTGCCAGCAGCCAAATATTTGCGGACGGAGGGCCCGGGGAGCTGTTTTTT.